Included here is one T cell receptor (beta chain) sequence, with context. Data came from immunoSEQ multiplex PCR; TCRdb stores just in-frame clones and leaves some out. Here the sample spans 70,000 to 95,000 clones, around four fifths being singletons. This record belongs to a study of blood T cell repertoires in COVID-19. At the level of the study: COVID-19 samples, acute and convalescent, were from the United States, Italy and Spain.

This TCR derives from a human donor in a cohort sampled during active COVID-19. The sequenced sample consisted of peripheral blood.

The CDR3, as DNA: TGTGCCAGCAGCTTAAGGCCGCAGGGGGCCCTAACGAACACTGAAGCTTTCTTT. Its translation is CASSLRPQGALTNTEAFF. J is TRBJ1-1 and V is TRBV7-3; 8 nucleotides align to TRBD1. From germline, CDR1 is SGHTA and CDR2 FQGTGA. The CDR3 length is 18 residues. With V trimmed by 1 base and J by 1 base, 11 bases remained unmatched.